This TCR beta chain was documented in a study of blood T cells in healthy people across ages. Germline V gene data show CDR1 as SEHNR and CDR2 as FQNEAQ (reference sequence). The CDR3 consists of 14 residues. Trimming cost V 5 bases and J 6 bases; bases outside gene matches: 8. Peripheral blood was drawn, about 9.1 milliliters per donor. Total RNA extraction produced at least 6 micrograms (per sample) for the study. Then a second PCR, running roughly 6 to 12 cycles, was carried out with a sample-barcoded 5' primer and a J-beta primer mix. TCRdb ran MiXCR on the 5' RACE reads and lists one entry per CDR3 protein. In the table there are 790,000 or so distinct CDR3 sequences, around 45% of which are singletons.

Specimen: blood. This TCR came from a man older than 75 in good health. V gene TRBV7-9 combines with J gene TRBJ1-1; 8 bases match TRBD1. This CDR3 is CASSPDRAFAEAFF. In DNA, the CDR3 is TGTGCCAGCAGCCCGGACAGGGCTTTCGCTGAAGCTTTCTTT.